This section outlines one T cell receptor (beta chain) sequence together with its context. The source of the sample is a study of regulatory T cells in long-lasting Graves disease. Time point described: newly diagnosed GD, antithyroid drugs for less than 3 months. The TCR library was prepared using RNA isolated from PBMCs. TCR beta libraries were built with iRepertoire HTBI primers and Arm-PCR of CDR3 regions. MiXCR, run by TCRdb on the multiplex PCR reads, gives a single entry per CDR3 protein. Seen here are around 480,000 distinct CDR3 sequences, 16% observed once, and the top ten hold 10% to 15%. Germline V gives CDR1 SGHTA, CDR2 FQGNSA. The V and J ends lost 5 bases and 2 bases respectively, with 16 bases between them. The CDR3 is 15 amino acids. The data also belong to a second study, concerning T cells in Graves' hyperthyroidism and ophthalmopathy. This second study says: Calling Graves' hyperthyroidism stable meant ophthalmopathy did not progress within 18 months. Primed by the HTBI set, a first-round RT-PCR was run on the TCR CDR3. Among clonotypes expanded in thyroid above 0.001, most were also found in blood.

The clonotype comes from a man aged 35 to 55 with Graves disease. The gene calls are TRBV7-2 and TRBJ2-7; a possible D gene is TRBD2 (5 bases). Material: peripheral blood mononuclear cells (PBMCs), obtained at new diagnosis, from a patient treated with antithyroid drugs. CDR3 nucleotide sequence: TGTGCCAGCAGCCCAGACGGCTACGGGACCTACGAGCAGTACTTC. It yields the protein CASSPDGYGTYEQYF.